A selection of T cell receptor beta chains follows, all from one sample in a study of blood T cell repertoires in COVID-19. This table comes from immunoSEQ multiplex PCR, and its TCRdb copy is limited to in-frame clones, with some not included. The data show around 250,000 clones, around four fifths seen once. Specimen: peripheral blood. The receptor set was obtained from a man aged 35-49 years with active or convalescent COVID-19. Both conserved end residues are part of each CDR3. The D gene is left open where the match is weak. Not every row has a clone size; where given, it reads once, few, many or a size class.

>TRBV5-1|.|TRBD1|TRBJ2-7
CASRRDRFYEQYF
TGCGCCAGCAGGCGGGACAGGTTTTACGAGCAGTACTTC
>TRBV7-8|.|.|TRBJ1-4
CASSLGTREKLFF
TGTGCCAGCAGCTTAGGGACAAGGGAAAAACTGTTTTTT
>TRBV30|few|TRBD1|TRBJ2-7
CAARDSGPKQYF
TGTGCCGCCCGGGACAGCGGACCTAAGCAGTACTTC
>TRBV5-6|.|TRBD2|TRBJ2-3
CASSLRLAQDTQYF
TGTGCCAGCAGCTTACGACTAGCGCAGGATACGCAGTATTTT
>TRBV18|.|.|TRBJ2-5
CASSTANMGGETQYF
TGTGCCAGCTCAACAGCTAACATGGGAGGAGAGACCCAGTACTTC
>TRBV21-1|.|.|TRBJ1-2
CASSKARQGDGYTF
TGTGCCAGCAGCAAAGCGAGGCAGGGTGATGGCTACACCTTC
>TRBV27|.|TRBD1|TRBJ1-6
CASSRTGGNSPLHF
TGTGCCAGCAGCCGGACAGGGGGAAATTCACCCCTCCACTTT
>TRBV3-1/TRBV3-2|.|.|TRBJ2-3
CASSQFGGTSTDTQYF
TGTGCCAGCAGCCAATTTGGGGGGACCAGCACAGATACGCAGTATTTT
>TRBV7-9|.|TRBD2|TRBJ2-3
CAGRGRTDTQYF
TGTGCCGGGCGCGGGAGGACAGATACGCAGTATTTT
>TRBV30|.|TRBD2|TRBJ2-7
CAWSVPRLAGAPYEQYF
TGTGCCTGGAGTGTACCAAGACTAGCGGGAGCCCCCTACGAGCAGTACTTC